A selection of T cell receptor beta chains follows, all from one sample in a study of blood T cell repertoires in COVID-19. Libraries were prepared by immunoSEQ multiplex PCR; TCRdb keeps only in-frame clonotypes and omits some of them. Here the sample spans around 250,000 clones, about nine tenths being singletons. Sequencing used peripheral blood. All receptors come from a man aged 25-45 years who had recovered from COVID-19. Both conserved end residues are trimmed from each CDR3. The order of the fields is V gene, J gene, CDR3 protein.

TRBV6-2/TRBV6-3	TRBJ2-7	ASSYSEPLHYEQY
TRBV7-9	TRBJ1-2	ASSPGGGLGYT
TRBV7-6	TRBJ1-1	ASSLAGTGDTEAF
TRBV5-6	TRBJ2-3	ASSPLGRYSTDTQY
TRBV15	TRBJ1-1	ATSRDGSTGNAEAF
TRBV29-1	TRBJ2-7	SVEDDRAYSYEQY
TRBV5-1	TRBJ2-1	ASSLLASGSYNEQF
TRBV18	TRBJ2-5	ASSLTAGGQETQY
TRBV18	TRBJ1-1	ASSAGAEAF
TRBV18	TRBJ2-7	ASSMAGTDNEQY
TRBV10-3	TRBJ2-5	AISEPRGAETQY
TRBV7-2	TRBJ1-2	ASSAPPGGDYGYT
TRBV19	TRBJ2-5	ASSADRGKETQY
TRBV7-6	TRBJ2-5	ASSSGQGLQETQY
TRBV14	TRBJ2-1	ASSRGLAGGQGEQF
TRBV11-2	TRBJ2-5	ASSSDRRETQY
TRBV30	TRBJ1-4	AWSVRRDRAPTNEKLF
TRBV19	TRBJ1-5	ASSISYQPQH
TRBV5-1	TRBJ2-2	ASSLGLFGATRELF
TRBV6-4	TRBJ2-7	ASSDSGQGSGEQY
TRBV6-5	TRBJ2-2	ASSMRAATGELF
TRBV3-1/TRBV3-2	TRBJ2-1	ASSQGLAGASYNEQF
TRBV5-6	TRBJ2-7	ASSLGGQGEYEQY
TRBV9	TRBJ1-1	ASSETLNRGDTEAF
TRBV19	TRBJ2-7	ASSIGHGQEINYEQY
TRBV30	TRBJ2-1	AWWTGGLYNEQF
TRBV5-3	TRBJ1-5	ARSYPTGVGQPQH
TRBV3-1/TRBV3-2	TRBJ2-5	ASSRLARETQY
TRBV18	TRBJ1-5	ASSPPGGYNQPQH
TRBV7-9	TRBJ1-1	FSREDVNTEAF
TRBV25-1	TRBJ1-4	ASSEPGQPEKLF
TRBV7-9	TRBJ1-2	ASSLAPGQGGYGYT
TRBV15	TRBJ1-5	ATSRPRDRRTQPQH
TRBV19	TRBJ1-2	ASSIGRLNYGYT
TRBV6-2/TRBV6-3	TRBJ1-5	ASSRGAYSNQPQH
TRBV4-1	TRBJ2-1	ASSLQGFGEQF
TRBV27	TRBJ1-5	ASSWTVNQPQH
TRBV28	TRBJ1-2	ASSSPASGTVRGSGGYT
TRBV7-8	TRBJ1-3	ASSRDGVMLGNTIY
TRBV27	TRBJ1-2	ASSLSRYADGYT
TRBV4-2	TRBJ1-5	ASSQEAGNSNQPQH
TRBV7-9	TRBJ2-7	ASSWDILSYEQY